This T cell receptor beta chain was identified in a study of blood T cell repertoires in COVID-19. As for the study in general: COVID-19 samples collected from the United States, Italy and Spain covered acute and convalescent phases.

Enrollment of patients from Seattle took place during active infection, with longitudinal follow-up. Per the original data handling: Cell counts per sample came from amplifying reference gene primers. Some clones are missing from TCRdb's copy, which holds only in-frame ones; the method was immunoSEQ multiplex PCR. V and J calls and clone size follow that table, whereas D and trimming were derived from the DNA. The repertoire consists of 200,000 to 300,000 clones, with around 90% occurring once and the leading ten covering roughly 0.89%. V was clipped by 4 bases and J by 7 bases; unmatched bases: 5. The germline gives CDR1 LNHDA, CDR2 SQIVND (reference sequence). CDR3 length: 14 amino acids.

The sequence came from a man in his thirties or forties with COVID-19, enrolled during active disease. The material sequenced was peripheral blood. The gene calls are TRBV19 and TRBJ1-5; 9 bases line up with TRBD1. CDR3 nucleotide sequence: TGTGCCAGTAGTAGGGGACAGGGATTGCAGCCCCAGCATTTT. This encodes CASSRGQGLQPQHF.